Below are 8 T cell receptor beta chains sequenced from a single sample in a study of T cells in localized non-small cell lung cancer. Libraries were prepared by immunoSEQ multiplex PCR; TCRdb keeps only in-frame clonotypes and omits some of them. Among tens of thousands of clones listed, 81% were seen once. The sequencing here drew on PBMCs, taken before any cancer treatment. Receptors were obtained from a man between 40 and 70 years old with stage II lung adenocarcinoma.

The V call is TRBV21-1, the J call TRBJ2-1; TRBD2, the table's D call, was not compared with the DNA. TRBV21-1 is classified as a pseudogene. CDR3 length: 15 amino acids. The CDR3 sequence: CASSKTSRKSDEQFF. DNA for the CDR3: TGTGCCAGCAGCAAAACTAGTCGTAAAAGCGATGAGCAGTTCTTC.

The chain joins TRBV7-9 to TRBJ2-3, with 10 bases that match TRBD2. V lost 4 bases and J lost 4; bases outside the gene matches: 8. This CDR3 spans 16 amino acids. Germline V CDR1 and CDR2: SEHNR, FQNEAQ (reference sequence). CDR3 region: CASSSHLAGDADTQYF. The CDR3 coding sequence is TGTGCCAGCAGCTCCCATCTAGCGGGAGACGCAGATACGCAGTATTTT. The full variable domain, rest sourced from reference TRBV7-9 and TRBJ2-3, is DTGVSQNPRHKITKRGQNVTFRCDPISEHNRLYWYRQTLGQGPEFLTYFQNEAQLEKSRLLSDRFSAERPKGSFSTLEIQRTEQGDSAMYLCASSSHLAGDADTQYFGPGTRLTVL.

This chain joins TRBV7-8 and TRBJ1-1; TRBD1 aligns across 9 bases. Unmatched junction bases numbered 4, after V lost 5 bases and J lost 3 bases. Germline CDR1 reads SGHVS; CDR2 reads FQNEAQ. CDR3 length equals 14 residues. The CDR3 sequence is CASSLGQGYTEAFF. In nucleotides, the CDR3 is TGTGCCAGCAGCCTTGGACAGGGGTACACTGAAGCTTTCTTT.

In this sample, this clone turned up once. The chain couples TRBV7-2 to TRBJ2-3; 11 bases align to TRBD2. From germline, CDR1 is SGHTA and CDR2 FQGNSA. The V gene end was trimmed by 6 bases and the J gene end by 9 bases; junction bases not matched to a gene: 11. This CDR3 region has 15 residues. The CDR3 is CASSPPGLAVSTQYF. The CDR3 region has the DNA TGTGCCAGCAGTCCCCCGGGACTAGCGGTTTCCACGCAGTATTTT.

The rearrangement links TRBV7-2 to TRBJ2-7; 7 bases line up with TRBD2. The CDR3 consists of 16 residues. V shed 2 bases and J 7 bases; nucleotides not matched to a gene: 14. Germline V CDR1 and CDR2: SGHTA, FQGNSA. The CDR3 loop reads CASSLRGSSLLGEQYF. For the CDR3, the DNA is TGTGCCAGCAGCTTACGCGGGAGTAGTCTTTTGGGTGAGCAGTACTTC.

The V call is TRBV6-6, the J call TRBJ2-3; no firm D call. The germline gives CDR1 MNHNY, CDR2 SVGAGI (reference sequence). V gave up 1 base and J gave up 2 bases, with 7 bases separating them. This CDR3 region has 14 residues. The DNA for the CDR3 is TGTGCCAGCAGTTACTACCCCCTCACAGATACGCAGTATTTT. As protein: CASSYYPLTDTQYF.

The V gene is TRBV4-3, the J gene TRBJ1-1; 7 positions match TRBD1. J was trimmed by 8 bases and V by 3 bases; bases with no gene match: 12. The CDR3 sequence is 15 residues long. Germline CDR1 is LGHNA and CDR2 is YSLEER. The CDR3 nucleotides read TGCGCCAGCAGCCATACGGGACAGTCTCAGCGCGAAGCTTTCTTT. This translates into CASSHTGQSQREAFF.

This clone was counted only a few times. The chain has TRBV27 and TRBJ1-3; D not resolved. Trimming took off 1 base at V and 7 bases at J, with 5 bases between the two ends. Per the germline V gene, CDR1 is MNHEY and CDR2 is SMNVEV (reference sequence). The CDR3 runs to 12 residues. CDR3 sequence: CASSLYGNTIYF. The DNA for the CDR3 is TGTGCCAGCAGTTTATACGGCAACACCATATATTTT.